This T cell receptor (beta chain) came from a study of Graves' ophthalmopathy and Graves' hyperthyroidism. Amplified TCR beta CDR3 regions were obtained using RNA transcripts as template. The workflow started with a first-round RT-PCR run with HTBI primers and then moved on to a second-round multiplex PCR. TCRdb re-analysed the multiplex PCR reads in MiXCR, keeping a single row per CDR3 protein. Of under 60,000 distinct CDR3 sequences in the sample, around 50% were seen once. Establishment of the diagnosis relied upon clinical symptoms, serum thyroxine, TRAb, thyroid ultrasound and orbital computed tomography. The study, taken as a whole, reports: Most thyroid-expanded clonotypes exceeding 0.001 frequency were also found in blood.

Note on this clonotype: Its antigen remains unidentified.

The source of this sequence is an adult woman with Graves' ophthalmopathy. Sequenced input: peripheral blood.

This CDR3 reads CASSQDDLGGPRYF. For the CDR3, the DNA is TGCGCCAGCAGCCAAGATGATCTAGGGGGGCCCCGGTACTTC. This chain uses TRBV4-1 with TRBJ2-5; D assignment may be TRBD1 or TRBD2 (6 bases each). V lost 0 bases to trimming and J lost 13 bases, with 18 bases between them. This CDR3 is 14 amino acids long. The V gene's germline CDR1 is MGHRA and CDR2 YSYEKL.